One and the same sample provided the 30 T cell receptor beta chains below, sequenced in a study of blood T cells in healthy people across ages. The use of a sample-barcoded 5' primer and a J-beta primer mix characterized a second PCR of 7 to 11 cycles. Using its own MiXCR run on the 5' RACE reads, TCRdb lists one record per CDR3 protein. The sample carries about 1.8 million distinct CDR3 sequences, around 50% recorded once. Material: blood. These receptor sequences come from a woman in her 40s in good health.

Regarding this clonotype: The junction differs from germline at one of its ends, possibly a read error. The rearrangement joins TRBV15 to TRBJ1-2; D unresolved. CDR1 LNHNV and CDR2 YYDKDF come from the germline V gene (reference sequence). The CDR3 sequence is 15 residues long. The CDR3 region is CTTSREGVFGYGYTF. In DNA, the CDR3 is TGTACCACCAGCAGAGAGGGCGTATTCGGCTATGGCTACACCTTC.

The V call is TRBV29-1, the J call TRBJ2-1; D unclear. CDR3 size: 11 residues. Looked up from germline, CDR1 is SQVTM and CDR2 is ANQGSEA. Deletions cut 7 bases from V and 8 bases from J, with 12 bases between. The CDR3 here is CSALGPDEQFF. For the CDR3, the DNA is TGCAGCGCCCTAGGTCCCGATGAGCAGTTCTTC.

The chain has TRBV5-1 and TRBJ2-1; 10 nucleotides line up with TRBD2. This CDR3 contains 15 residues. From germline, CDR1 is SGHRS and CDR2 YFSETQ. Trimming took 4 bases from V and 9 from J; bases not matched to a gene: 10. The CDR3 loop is CASSVLAGSQSEQFF. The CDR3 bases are TGCGCCAGCAGCGTACTAGCGGGGTCCCAGAGTGAGCAGTTCTTC. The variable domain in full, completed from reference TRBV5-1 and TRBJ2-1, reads KAGVTQTPRYLIKTRGQQVTLSCSPISGHRSVSWYQQTPGQGLQFLFEYFSETQRNKGNFPGRFSGRQFSNSRSEMNVSTLELGDSALYLCASSVLAGSQSEQFFGPGTRLTVL.

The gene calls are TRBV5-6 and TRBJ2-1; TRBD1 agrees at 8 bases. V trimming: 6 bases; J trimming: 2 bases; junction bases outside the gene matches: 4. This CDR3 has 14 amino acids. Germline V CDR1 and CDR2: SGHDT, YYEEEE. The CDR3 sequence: CASKTGGTYNEQFF. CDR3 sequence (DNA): TGTGCCAGCAAAACAGGGGGGACCTACAATGAGCAGTTCTTC.

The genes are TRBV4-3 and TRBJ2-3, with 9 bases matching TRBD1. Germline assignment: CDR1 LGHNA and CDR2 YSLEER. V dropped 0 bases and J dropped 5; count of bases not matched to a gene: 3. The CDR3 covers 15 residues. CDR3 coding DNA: TGCGCCAGCAGCCAAGATACAGGGGGCATAGATACGCAGTATTTT. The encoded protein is CASSQDTGGIDTQYF.

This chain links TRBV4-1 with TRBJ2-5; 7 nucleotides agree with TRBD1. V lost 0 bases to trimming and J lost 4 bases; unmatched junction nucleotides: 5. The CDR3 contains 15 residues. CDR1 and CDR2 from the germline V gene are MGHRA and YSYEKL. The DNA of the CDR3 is TGCGCCAGCAGCCAAGAAGTGACAGGGACAGAGACCCAGTACTTC. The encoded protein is CASSQEVTGTETQYF.

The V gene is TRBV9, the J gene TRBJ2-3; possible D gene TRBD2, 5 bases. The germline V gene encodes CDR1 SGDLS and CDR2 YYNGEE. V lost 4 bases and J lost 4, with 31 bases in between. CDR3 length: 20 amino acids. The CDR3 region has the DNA TGTGCCAGCAGCTCTTCCGGACTGGCTCAACCTCGCACTCGGGCAGATACGCAGTATTTT. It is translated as CASSSSGLAQPRTRADTQYF.

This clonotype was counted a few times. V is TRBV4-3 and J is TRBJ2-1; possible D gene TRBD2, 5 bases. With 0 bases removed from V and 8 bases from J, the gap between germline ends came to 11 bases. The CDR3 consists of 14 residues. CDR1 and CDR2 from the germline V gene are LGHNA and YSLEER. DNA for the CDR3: TGCGCCAGCAGCCAAGAACGGGAACGATATGAGCAGTTCTTC. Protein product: CASSQERERYEQFF.

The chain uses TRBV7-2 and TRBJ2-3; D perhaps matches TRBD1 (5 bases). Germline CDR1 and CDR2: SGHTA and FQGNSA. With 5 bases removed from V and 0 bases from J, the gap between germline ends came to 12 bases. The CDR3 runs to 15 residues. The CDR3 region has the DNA TGTGCCAGCAGCACACAGGCCTCTAGCACAGATACGCAGTATTTT. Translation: CASSTQASSTDTQYF.

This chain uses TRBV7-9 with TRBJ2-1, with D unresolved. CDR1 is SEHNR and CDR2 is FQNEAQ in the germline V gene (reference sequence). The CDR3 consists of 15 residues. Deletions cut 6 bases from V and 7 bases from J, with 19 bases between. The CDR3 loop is CASSSAVGNGNEQFF. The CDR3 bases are TGTGCCAGCAGTTCAGCAGTTGGAAACGGGAATGAGCAGTTCTTC. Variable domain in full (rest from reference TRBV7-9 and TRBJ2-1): DTGVSQNPRHKITKRGQNVTFRCDPISEHNRLYWYRQTLGQGPEFLTYFQNEAQLEKSRLLSDRFSAERPKGSFSTLEIQRTEQGDSAMYLCASSSAVGNGNEQFFGPGTRLTVL.

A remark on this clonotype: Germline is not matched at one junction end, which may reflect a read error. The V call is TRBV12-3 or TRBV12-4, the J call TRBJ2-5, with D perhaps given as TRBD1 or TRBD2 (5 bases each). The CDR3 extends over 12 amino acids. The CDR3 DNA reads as TGTGCCAGCGGTCAGGGTTGGGAGACCCTGTACTTC. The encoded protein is CASGQGWETLYF.

The CDR3 bases are TGTGCCAGCACCGATACAGGTGGTGTGATGACCCAGTACTTC. Its protein is CASTDTGGVMTQYF. The chain is built from TRBV6-2 or TRBV6-3 and TRBJ2-7; TRBD1 is a possible D gene (5 bases). The better agreement between TRBJ2-5 and the DNA end casts doubt on the J call. This CDR3 has 14 amino acids. Looked up from germline, CDR1 is MNHEY and CDR2 is SVGEGT.

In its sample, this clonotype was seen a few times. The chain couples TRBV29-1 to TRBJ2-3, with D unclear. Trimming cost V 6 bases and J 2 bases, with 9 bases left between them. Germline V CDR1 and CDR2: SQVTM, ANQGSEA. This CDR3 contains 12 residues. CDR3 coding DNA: TGCAGCGTCGACGATTCCACAGATACGCAGTATTTT. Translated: CSVDDSTDTQYF.

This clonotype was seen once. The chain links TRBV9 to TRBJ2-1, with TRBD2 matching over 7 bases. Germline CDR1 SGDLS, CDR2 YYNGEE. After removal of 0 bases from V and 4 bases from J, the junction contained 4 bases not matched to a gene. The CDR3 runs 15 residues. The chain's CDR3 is CASSVGLGGYNEQFF. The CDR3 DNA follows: TGTGCCAGCAGCGTAGGATTGGGAGGGTACAATGAGCAGTTCTTC.

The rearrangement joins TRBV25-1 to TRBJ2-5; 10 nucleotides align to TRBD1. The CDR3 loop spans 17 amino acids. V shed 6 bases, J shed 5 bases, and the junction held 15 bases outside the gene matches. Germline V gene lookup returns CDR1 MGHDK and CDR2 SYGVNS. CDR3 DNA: TGTGCCAGCAGAAAAAACGCCGGGACAGGGGTTGGGGAGACCCAGTACTTC. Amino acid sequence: CASRKNAGTGVGETQYF.

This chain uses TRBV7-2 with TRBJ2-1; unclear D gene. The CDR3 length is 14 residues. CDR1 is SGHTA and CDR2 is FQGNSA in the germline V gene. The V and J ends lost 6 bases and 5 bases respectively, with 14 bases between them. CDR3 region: CASRTRHANNEQFF. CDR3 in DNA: TGTGCCAGCAGAACCCGACACGCCAACAATGAGCAGTTCTTC.

The CDR3 DNA reads as TGCAGATCGGGACAGGGGCGCACAGATACGCAGTATTTT. This codes for CRSGQGRTDTQYF. This chain uses TRBV29-1 with TRBJ2-3, with 10 positions matching TRBD1. The CDR3 covers 13 residues. Germline CDR1 and CDR2: SQVTM and ANQGSEA.

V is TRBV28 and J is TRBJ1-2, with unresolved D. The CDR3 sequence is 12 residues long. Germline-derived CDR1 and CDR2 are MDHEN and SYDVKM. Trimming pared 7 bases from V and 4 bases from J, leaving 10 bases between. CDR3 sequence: CASKPGPYGYTF. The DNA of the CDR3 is TGTGCCAGCAAGCCGGGTCCCTATGGCTACACCTTC.

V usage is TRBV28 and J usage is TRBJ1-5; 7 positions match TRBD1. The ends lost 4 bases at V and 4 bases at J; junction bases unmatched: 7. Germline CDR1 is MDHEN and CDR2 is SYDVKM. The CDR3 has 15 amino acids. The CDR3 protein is CASSSYRGPNQPQHF. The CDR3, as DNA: TGTGCCAGCAGTTCGTACAGGGGCCCTAATCAGCCCCAGCATTTT.

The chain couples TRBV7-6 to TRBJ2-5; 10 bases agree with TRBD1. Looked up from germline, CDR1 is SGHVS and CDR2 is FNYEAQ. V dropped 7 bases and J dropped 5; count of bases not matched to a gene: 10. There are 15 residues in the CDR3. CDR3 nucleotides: TGTGCCAGCAACCAAAGACAGGGGGCGGGGGAGACCCAGTACTTC. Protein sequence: CASNQRQGAGETQYF.

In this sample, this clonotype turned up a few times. CDR3: CASSLPGRYEQYF. The CDR3 DNA is TGTGCCAGCAGCTTACCAGGGCGCTACGAGCAGTACTTC. The chain links TRBV7-9 to TRBJ2-7; D might be TRBD1 (5 bases). Germline V gene data show CDR1 as SEHNR and CDR2 as FQNEAQ (reference sequence). V was trimmed by 2 bases and J by 3 bases, leaving 8 bases between them. The CDR3 has 13 amino acids.

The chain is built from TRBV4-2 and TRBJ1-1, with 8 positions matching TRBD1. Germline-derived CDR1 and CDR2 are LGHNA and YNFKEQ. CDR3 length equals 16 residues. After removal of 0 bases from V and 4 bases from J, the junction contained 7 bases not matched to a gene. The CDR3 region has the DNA TGTGCCAGCAGCCAAGACGGCACAGGGGGGACCACTGAAGCTTTCTTT. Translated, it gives CASSQDGTGGTTEAFF.

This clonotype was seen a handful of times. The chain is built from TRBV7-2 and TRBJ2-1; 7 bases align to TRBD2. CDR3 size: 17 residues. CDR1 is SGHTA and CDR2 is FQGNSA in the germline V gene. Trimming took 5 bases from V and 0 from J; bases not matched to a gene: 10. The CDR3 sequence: CASSPFPSGASYNEQFF. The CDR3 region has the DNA TGTGCCAGCAGCCCTTTTCCAAGCGGGGCCTCCTACAATGAGCAGTTCTTC.

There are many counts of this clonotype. CDR3 amino acids: CASSSTRETQYF. The CDR3 region has the DNA TGTGCCAGCAGCTCAACTCGAGAGACCCAGTACTTC. The chain couples TRBV7-2 to TRBJ2-5; no reliable D call. Germline CDR1 SGHTA, CDR2 FQGNSA. The CDR3 is 12 amino acids. The V gene lost 4 bases and the J gene lost 4 bases, with 7 bases spanning the gap. The complete variable domain, with remaining parts taken from reference TRBV7-2 and TRBJ2-5, reads GAGVSQSPSNKVTEKGKDVELRCDPISGHTALYWYRQSLGQGLEFLIYFQGNSAPDKSGLPSDRFSAERTGGSVSTLTIQRTQQEDSAVYLCASSSTRETQYFGPGTRLLVL.

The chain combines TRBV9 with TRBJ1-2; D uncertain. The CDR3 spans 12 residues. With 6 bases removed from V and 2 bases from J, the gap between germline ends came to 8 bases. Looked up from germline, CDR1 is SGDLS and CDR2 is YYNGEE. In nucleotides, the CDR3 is TGTGCCAGCACTACCCACAACTATGGCTACACCTTC. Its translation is CASTTHNYGYTF.

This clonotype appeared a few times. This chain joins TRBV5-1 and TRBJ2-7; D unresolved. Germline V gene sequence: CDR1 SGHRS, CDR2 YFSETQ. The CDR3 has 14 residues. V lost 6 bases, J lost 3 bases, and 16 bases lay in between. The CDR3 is CASTPSGGLYEQYF. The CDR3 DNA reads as TGCGCCAGCACCCCTTCGGGCGGCCTCTACGAGCAGTACTTC. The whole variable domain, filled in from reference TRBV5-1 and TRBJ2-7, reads KAGVTQTPRYLIKTRGQQVTLSCSPISGHRSVSWYQQTPGQGLQFLFEYFSETQRNKGNFPGRFSGRQFSNSRSEMNVSTLELGDSALYLCASTPSGGLYEQYFGPGTRLTVT.

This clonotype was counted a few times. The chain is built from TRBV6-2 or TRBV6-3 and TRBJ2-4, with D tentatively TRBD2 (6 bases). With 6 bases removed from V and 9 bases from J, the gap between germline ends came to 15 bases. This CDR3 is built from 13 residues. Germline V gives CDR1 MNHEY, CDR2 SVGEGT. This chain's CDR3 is CASREGVGSIQYF. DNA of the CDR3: TGTGCCAGCAGAGAAGGGGTCGGGAGCATTCAGTACTTC.

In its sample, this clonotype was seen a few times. CDR3 coding DNA: TGTGCCAGCAGCTTAGCGCGTCAGGCTCTAGCCAAAAACATTCAGTACTTC. Its translation: CASSLARQALAKNIQYF. The genes are TRBV7-2 and TRBJ2-4, with D uncertain. This CDR3 is 17 amino acids long. The V and J ends lost 0 bases and 0 bases respectively, with 12 bases between them. Germline-derived CDR1 and CDR2 are SGHTA and FQGNSA.

CDR3 sequence reads: CSATAVTTQETQYF. CDR3 in DNA: TGCAGTGCTACCGCCGTGACTACGCAAGAGACCCAGTACTTC. V and J are TRBV20-1 and TRBJ2-5; TRBD2 might be the D (5 bases). Deletions cut 4 bases from V and 2 bases from J, with 14 bases between. CDR1 and CDR2 from the germline V gene are DFQATT and SNEGSKA (reference sequence). The CDR3 sequence is 14 residues long.

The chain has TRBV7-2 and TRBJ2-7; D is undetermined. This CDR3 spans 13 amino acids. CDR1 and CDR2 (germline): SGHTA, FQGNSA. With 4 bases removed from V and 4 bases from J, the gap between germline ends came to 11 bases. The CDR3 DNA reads TGTGCCAGCAGCTACACCGGAAATTACGAGCAGTACTTC. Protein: CASSYTGNYEQYF.